The rows below give T cell receptor beta chains drawn from one sample of a study of early T cells in non-severe SARS-CoV-2 infection. MiXCR, applied by TCRdb to the 5' RACE reads, yields one record per CDR3 protein. The sample contains about 69,000 distinct CDR3 sequences, about 9% of which appear only once. What was sequenced was whole blood. These receptor sequences come from an adult who was a healthcare worker with PCR-confirmed SARS-CoV-2 infection or an uninfected control (not recorded which). The CDR3 runs from the conserved cysteine through the conserved F or W. D genes are given only for firm matches. Expanded clones get a size class; other rows say once, few or many, or leave the size out.

j_call	d_call	v_call	clone_size	cdr3_aa	cdr3_nt
TRBJ1-4	TRBD1	TRBV30	few	CAWSVAATGVEKLFF	TGTGCCTGGAGTGTAGCTGCGACAGGGGTAGAAAAACTGTTTTTT
TRBJ2-7	-	TRBV3-1	many	CASSLRVYEQYF	TGTGCCAGCAGTCTTCGGGTCTACGAGCAGTACTTC
TRBJ2-3	TRBD1	TRBV6-1	-	CASSVRTGNSGTDTQYF	TGTGCCAGCAGTGTCAGGACAGGGAATAGCGGCACAGATACGCAGTATTTT
TRBJ2-7	-	TRBV5-1	-	CASSPENGGQYF	TGCGCCAGCAGCCCTGAAAACGGCGGGCAGTACTTC
TRBJ2-2	-	TRBV7-8	-	CASSLGLPNTGELFF	TGTGCCAGCAGCTTAGGCCTACCGAACACCGGGGAGCTGTTTTTT
TRBJ1-2	-	TRBV24-1	many	CATRDSNGYTF	TGTGCCACCAGAGACAGTAATGGCTACACCTTC
TRBJ2-2	-	TRBV29-1	many	CSVEGVGGTLNTGELFF	TGCAGCGTTGAGGGAGTCGGGGGCACTTTGAACACCGGGGAGCTGTTTTTT
TRBJ2-1	-	TRBV19	many	CASSTQRAAPNNEQFF	TGTGCCAGTAGTACTCAGCGGGCTGCCCCAAACAATGAGCAGTTCTTC
TRBJ2-3	-	TRBV3-1	few	CASSQGEVWDTDTQYF	TGTGCCAGCAGCCAAGGGGAGGTCTGGGACACAGATACGCAGTATTTT
TRBJ1-1	-	TRBV12-3/TRBV12-4	-	CASSFGQDTEAFF	TGTGCCAGCAGTTTCGGGCAGGACACTGAAGCTTTCTTT